The 6 T cell receptor beta chains below come from one sample, sequenced in a study of blood T cell repertoires in COVID-19. The method was immunoSEQ multiplex PCR; TCRdb's version includes in-frame clones alone and lacks a portion of them. The data contain about 240,000 clones, around 84% of them singletons. The sequenced material came from peripheral blood. The receptors come from a woman aged 65 to 85 with active or convalescent COVID-19.

The V call is TRBV7-9, the J call TRBJ2-7; a possible D gene is TRBD2 (5 bases). Germline V gene data show CDR1 as SEHNR and CDR2 as FQNEAQ (reference sequence). V lost 6 bases, J lost 3 bases, and 18 bases lay in between. This CDR3 has 15 amino acids. CDR3: CASRPSFLGNYEQYF. Written as DNA, the CDR3 is TGTGCCAGCAGGCCTAGCTTCCTAGGGAACTACGAGCAGTACTTC.

The rearrangement links TRBV7-9 to TRBJ1-6; tentatively, D is TRBD1 (6 bases). The germline CDR1 and CDR2 sequences are SEHNR and FQNEAQ (reference sequence). V lost 1 base and J lost 8, with 12 bases in between. The CDR3 is 15 residues long. This CDR3 reads CASSLEAGEYSPLHF. The DNA for the CDR3 is TGTGCCAGCAGCTTAGAGGCAGGGGAGTATTCACCCCTCCACTTT.

This clone came up once. This chain links TRBV4-1 with TRBJ1-2; 10 bases are a match to TRBD1. CDR1 and CDR2 (germline): MGHRA, YSYEKL. The CDR3 length is 14 residues. Trimming took 1 base from V and 7 from J; bases not matched to a gene: 3. The chain's CDR3 is CASSQGQGAVGYTF. The DNA of the CDR3 is TGCGCCAGCAGCCAAGGACAGGGGGCGGTTGGCTACACCTTC.

The rearrangement uses TRBV7-2 and TRBJ2-7; 9 nucleotides line up with TRBD2. Germline values: CDR1 SGHTA, CDR2 FQGNSA. V shed 5 bases, J shed 9 bases, and the junction held 14 bases outside the gene matches. CDR3 length: 15 amino acids. The CDR3 sequence: CASSPEPQRGVGQYF. The DNA for the CDR3 is TGTGCCAGCAGCCCAGAGCCCCAGCGGGGGGTGGGGCAGTACTTC.

V is TRBV19 and J is TRBJ2-2; no clear D gene. The CDR3 covers 15 residues. The V gene lost 1 base and the J gene lost 2 bases, with 8 bases spanning the gap. Germline CDR1 and CDR2: LNHDA and SQIVND (reference sequence). In nucleotides, the CDR3 is TGTGCCAGTAGTATAGTCAACAGAAACACCGGGGAGCTGTTTTTT. This sequence encodes CASSIVNRNTGELFF.

This chain joins TRBV27 and TRBJ1-4, with D possibly TRBD1 on 5 matching bases. The CDR3 sequence is 15 residues long. Per the germline V gene, CDR1 is MNHEY and CDR2 is SMNVEV (reference sequence). V dropped 4 bases and J dropped 8 bases, with 17 bases sitting between them. CDR3: CASSSGQGAGEKLFF. As DNA, the CDR3 is TGTGCCAGCAGTTCCGGCCAGGGAGCGGGAGAAAAACTGTTTTTT.